This paragraph reports one T cell receptor beta chain. Its antigen is unidentified. The sample is drawn from a study of shared clonotypes between healthy human individuals. Study-wide findings and caveats: Incomplete sequencing of sorted subsets was indicated by rarefaction despite large depth.

The input for sorted-subset replicate PCRs was about 200 ng DNA, around 30,000 T cell genomes. Repertoires were generated with immunoSEQ multiplex PCR, while TCRdb's copy carries only in-frame clones and drops some. The table records about 820,000 clones, around 93% of them present only once. The naive CD8 subset, CD45RO-negative cells positively selected for CCR7, excluded terminally differentiated effector memory CD45RA+ cells. This clonotype was sampled from a man between 25 and 39 years old in good health. What was sequenced was naive CD8+ T cells sorted from blood.

CDR3 nucleotides: TGTGCCAGCAGGACAGGGGTTGGCAATGAGCAGTTCTTC. This sequence encodes CASRTGVGNEQFF. V is TRBV27 and J is TRBJ2-1, with TRBD1 matching 8 bases. This CDR3 spans 13 amino acids. Trimming took 6 bases from V and 6 from J; bases not matched to a gene: 4. The germline V gene has CDR1 MNHEY and CDR2 SMNVEV (reference sequence).